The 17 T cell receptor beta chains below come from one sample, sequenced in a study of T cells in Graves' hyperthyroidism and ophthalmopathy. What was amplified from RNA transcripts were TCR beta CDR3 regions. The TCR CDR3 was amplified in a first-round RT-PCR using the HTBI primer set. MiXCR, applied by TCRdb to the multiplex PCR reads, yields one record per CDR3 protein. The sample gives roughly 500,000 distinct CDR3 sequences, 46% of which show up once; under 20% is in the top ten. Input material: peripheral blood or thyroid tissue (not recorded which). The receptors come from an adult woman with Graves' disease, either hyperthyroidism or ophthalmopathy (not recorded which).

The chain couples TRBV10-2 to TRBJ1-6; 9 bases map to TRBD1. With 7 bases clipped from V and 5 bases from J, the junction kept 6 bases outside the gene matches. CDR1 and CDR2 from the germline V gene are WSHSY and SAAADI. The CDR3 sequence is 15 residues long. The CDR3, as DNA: TGCGCCAGCACTGGGACAGGGAAAAATAATTCACCCCTCCACTTT. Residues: CASTGTGKNNSPLHF.

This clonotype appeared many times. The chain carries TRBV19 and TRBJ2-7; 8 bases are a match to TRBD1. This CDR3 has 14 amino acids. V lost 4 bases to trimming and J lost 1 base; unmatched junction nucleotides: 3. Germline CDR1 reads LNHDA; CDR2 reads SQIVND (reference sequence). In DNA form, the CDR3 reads TGTGCCAGTAGTACGGACAGGGATTCCTACGAGCAGTACTTC. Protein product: CASSTDRDSYEQYF.

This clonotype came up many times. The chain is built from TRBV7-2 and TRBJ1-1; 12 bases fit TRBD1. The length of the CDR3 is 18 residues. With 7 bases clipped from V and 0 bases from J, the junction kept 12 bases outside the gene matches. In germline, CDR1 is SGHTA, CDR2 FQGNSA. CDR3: CASIGARDRGPMNTEAFF. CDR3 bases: TGTGCCAGCATCGGGGCCCGGGACAGGGGGCCAATGAACACTGAAGCTTTCTTT.

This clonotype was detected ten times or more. The CDR3 reads CASSEQGAREKLFF. In nucleotides, the CDR3 is TGTGCCAGCAGTGAACAGGGGGCGCGAGAAAAACTGTTTTTT. The rearrangement links TRBV6-1 to TRBJ1-4; 8 bases line up with TRBD1. The CDR3 is made up of 14 amino acids. The V segment lost 2 bases and the J segment 8 bases; nucleotides outside the gene matches: 4. CDR1 and CDR2 from the germline V gene are MNHNS and SASEGT.

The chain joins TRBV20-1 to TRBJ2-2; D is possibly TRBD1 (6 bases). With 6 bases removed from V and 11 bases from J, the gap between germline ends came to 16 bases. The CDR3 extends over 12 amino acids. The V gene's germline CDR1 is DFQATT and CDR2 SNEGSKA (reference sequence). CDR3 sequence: CSAHRVAYELFF. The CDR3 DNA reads TGCAGTGCACACAGGGTCGCCTACGAGCTGTTTTTT.

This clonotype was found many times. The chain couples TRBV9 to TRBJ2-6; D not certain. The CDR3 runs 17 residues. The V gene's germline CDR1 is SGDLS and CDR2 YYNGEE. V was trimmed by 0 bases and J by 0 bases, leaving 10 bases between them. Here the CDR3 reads CASSVAPKNSGANVLTF. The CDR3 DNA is TGTGCCAGCAGCGTAGCGCCAAAGAACTCTGGGGCCAACGTCCTGACTTTC.

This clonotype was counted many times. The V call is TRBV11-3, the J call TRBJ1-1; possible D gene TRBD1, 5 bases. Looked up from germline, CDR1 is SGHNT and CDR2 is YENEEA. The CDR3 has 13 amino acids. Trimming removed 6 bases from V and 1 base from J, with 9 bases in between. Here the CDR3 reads CASSWDQNTEAFF. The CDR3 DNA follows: TGTGCCAGCAGTTGGGACCAGAACACTGAAGCTTTCTTT.

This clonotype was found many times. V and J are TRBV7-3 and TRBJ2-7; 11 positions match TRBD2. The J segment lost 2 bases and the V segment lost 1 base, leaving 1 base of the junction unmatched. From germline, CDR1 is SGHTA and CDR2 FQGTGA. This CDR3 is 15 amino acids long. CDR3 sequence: CASSLIAGGAYEQYF. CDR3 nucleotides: TGTGCCAGCAGCTTAATAGCGGGAGGGGCCTACGAGCAGTACTTC.

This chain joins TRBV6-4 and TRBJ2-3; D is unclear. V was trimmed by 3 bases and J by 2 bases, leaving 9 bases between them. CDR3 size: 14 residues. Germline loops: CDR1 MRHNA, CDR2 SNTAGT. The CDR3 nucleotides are TGTGCCAGCAGTGAGTCATCGGACACAGATACGCAGTATTTT. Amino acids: CASSESSDTDTQYF.

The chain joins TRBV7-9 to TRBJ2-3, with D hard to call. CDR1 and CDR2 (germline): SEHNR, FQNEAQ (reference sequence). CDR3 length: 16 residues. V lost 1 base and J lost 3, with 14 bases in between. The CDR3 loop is CASSLEGYEYTDTQYF. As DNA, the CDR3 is TGTGCCAGCAGCTTAGAAGGCTACGAGTATACAGATACGCAGTATTTT.

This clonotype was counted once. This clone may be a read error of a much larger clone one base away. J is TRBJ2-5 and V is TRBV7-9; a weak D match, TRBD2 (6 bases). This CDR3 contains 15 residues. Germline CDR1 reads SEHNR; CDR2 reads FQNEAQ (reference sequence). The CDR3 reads CASSFGGTSQETQYF. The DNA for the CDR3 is TGCGCCAGCAGCTTTGGGGGGACTTCGCAAGAGACCCAGTACTTC.

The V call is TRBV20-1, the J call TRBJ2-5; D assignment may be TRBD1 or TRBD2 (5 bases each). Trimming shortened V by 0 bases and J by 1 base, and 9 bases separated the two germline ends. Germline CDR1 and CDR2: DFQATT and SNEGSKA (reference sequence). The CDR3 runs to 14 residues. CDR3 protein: CSARDTGAQETQYF. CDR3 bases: TGCAGTGCTAGAGATACCGGGGCCCAAGAGACCCAGTACTTC.

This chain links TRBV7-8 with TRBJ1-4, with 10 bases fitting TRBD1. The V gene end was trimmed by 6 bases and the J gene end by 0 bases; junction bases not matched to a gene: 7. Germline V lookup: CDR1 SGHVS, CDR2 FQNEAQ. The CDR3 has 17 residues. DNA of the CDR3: TGTGCCAGCAGTTCGACAGGGGGCCCGTCAACTAATGAAAAACTGTTTTTT. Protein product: CASSSTGGPSTNEKLFF.

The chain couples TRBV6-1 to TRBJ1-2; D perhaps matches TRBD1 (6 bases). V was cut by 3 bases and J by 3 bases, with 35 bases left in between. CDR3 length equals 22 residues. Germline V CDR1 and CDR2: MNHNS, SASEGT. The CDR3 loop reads CASSDKEEGGFYFQNFYYGYTF. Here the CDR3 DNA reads TGTGCCAGCAGTGATAAGGAGGAGGGGGGCTTTTATTTCCAAAACTTTTACTATGGCTACACCTTC.

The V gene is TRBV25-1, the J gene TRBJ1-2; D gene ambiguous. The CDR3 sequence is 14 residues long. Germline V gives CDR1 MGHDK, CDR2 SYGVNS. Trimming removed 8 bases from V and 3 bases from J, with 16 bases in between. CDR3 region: CASVVGPSDYGYTF. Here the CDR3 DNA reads TGTGCCAGCGTTGTGGGTCCCTCCGACTATGGCTACACCTTC.

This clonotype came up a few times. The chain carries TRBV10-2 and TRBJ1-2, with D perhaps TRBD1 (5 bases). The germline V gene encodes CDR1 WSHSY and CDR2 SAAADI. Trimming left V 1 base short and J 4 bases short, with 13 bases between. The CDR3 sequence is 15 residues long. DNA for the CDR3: TGCGCCAGCAGTGAGTTTCAGGGAGTCGGCTATGGCTACACCTTC. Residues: CASSEFQGVGYGYTF.

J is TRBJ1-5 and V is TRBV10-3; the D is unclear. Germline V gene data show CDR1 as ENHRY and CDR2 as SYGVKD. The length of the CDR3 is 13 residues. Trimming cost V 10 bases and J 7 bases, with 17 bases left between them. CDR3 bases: TGTGCCACCAAGGCCGGACCCTGGCAGCCCCAGCATTTT. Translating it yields CATKAGPWQPQHF.